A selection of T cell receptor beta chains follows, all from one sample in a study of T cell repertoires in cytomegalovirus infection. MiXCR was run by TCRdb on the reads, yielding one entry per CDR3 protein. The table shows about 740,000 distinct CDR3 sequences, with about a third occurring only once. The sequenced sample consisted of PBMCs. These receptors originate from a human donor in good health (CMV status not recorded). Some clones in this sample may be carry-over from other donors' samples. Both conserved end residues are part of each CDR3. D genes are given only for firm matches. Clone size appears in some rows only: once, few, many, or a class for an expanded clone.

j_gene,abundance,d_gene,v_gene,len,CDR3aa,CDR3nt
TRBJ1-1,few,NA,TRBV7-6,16,CASSPYVGAMNTEAFF,TGTGCCAGCAGCCCCTATGTCGGGGCCATGAACACTGAAGCTTTCTTT
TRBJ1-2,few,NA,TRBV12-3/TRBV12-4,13,CASREGGDYGYTF,TGTGCCAGCAGGGAGGGAGGGGACTATGGCTACACCTTC
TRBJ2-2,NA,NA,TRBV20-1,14,CSAKMGGRAGELFF,TGCAGTGCGAAGATGGGGGGGCGCGCCGGGGAGCTGTTTTTT
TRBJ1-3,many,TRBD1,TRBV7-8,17,CASSLGGQGDSGNTIYF,TGTGCCAGCAGCTTAGGCGGACAGGGAGACTCTGGAAACACCATATATTTT
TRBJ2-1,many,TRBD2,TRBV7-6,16,CASSASGGGQYNEQFF,TGTGCCAGCAGCGCCTCTGGCGGGGGGCAATACAATGAGCAGTTCTTC
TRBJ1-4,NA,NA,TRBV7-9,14,CASSPNLGGEKLFF,TGTGCCAGCAGCCCTAATCTAGGCGGTGAAAAACTGTTTTTT
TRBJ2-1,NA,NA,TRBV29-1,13,CSVDDAGTPKQFF,TGCAGCGTTGACGACGCCGGGACCCCAAAGCAGTTCTTC
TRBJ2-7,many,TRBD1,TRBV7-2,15,CASSLTLDRGREQYF,TGTGCCAGCAGCTTGACACTGGACAGGGGGCGGGAGCAGTACTTC
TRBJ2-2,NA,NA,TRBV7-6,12,CASSFNTGYLFF,TGTGCCAGCAGCTTTAACACCGGGTATCTTTTTTTT
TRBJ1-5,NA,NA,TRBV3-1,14,CASSQGMGGQPQHF,TGTGCCAGCAGCCAAGGAATGGGGGGTCAGCCCCAGCATTTT
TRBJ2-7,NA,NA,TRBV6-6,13,CATTERDAHEQYF,TGTGCCACCACTGAACGGGACGCCCACGAGCAGTACTTC
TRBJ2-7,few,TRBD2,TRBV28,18,CASSLGGGLAVPLYEQYF,TGTGCCAGCAGTTTGGGGGGGGGTCTAGCGGTTCCTCTCTACGAGCAGTACTTC
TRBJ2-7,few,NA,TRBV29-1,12,CSVTGTPYEQYF,TGCAGCGTGACCGGGACACCATACGAGCAGTACTTC
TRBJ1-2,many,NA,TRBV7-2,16,CASSSAPAPGYYGYTF,TGTGCCAGCAGCTCCGCGCCAGCGCCAGGGTACTATGGCTACACCTTC
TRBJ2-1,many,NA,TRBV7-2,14,CASSLVGPYNEQFF,TGTGCCAGCAGCTTAGTGGGCCCCTACAATGAGCAGTTCTTC
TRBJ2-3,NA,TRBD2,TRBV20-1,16,CSARVGSGGETDTQYF,TGCAGTGCTAGAGTTGGTAGCGGGGGGGAGACAGATACGCAGTATTTT
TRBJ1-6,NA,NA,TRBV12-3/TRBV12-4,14,CASSGSSDNSPLHF,TGTGCCAGCAGTGGGTCCTCGGACAATTCACCCCTCCACTTT
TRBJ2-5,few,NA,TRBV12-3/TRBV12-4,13,CASSPQFIKTQYF,TGTGCCAGCAGTCCCCAATTTATAAAGACCCAGTACTTC
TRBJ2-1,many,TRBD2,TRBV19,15,CASSIAGGSYNEQFF,TGTGCCAGTAGTATTGCGGGAGGCTCCTACAATGAGCAGTTCTTC
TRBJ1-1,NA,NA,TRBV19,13,CASSTTRGREAFF,TGTGCCAGTAGTACCACCCGGGGGCGTGAAGCTTTCTTT
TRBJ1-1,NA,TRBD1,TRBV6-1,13,CASKQGAVTEAFF,TGTGCCAGCAAGCAGGGGGCGGTTACTGAAGCTTTCTTT
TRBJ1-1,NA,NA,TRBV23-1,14,CASSQSTAYTEAFF,TGCGCCAGCAGTCAATCGACGGCCTACACTGAAGCTTTCTTT
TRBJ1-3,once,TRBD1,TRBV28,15,CASRKQGAPGNTIYF,TGTGCCAGCAGAAAACAGGGGGCGCCTGGAAACACCATATATTTT
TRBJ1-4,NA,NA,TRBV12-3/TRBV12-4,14,CASSFAVLDEKLFF,TGTGCCAGCAGTTTTGCGGTTTTAGATGAAAAACTGTTTTTT
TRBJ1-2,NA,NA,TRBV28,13,CASLTITNYGYTF,TGTGCCAGCCTGACGATTACTAACTATGGCTACACCTTC
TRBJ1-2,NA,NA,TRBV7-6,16,CASSPGRGVPYYGYTF,TGTGCCAGCAGTCCCGGGCGGGGGGTCCCTTACTATGGCTACACCTTC
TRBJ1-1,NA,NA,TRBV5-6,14,CASSEGHLNTEAFF,TGTGCCAGCAGCGAAGGACACTTAAACACTGAAGCTTTCTTT
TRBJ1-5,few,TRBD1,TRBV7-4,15,CASSLGGQGPRPQHF,TGTGCCAGCAGCTTAGGAGGACAGGGGCCCCGGCCCCAGCATTTT
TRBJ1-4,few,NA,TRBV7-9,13,CASSTTSVEKLFF,TGTGCCAGCAGCACCACCTCAGTTGAAAAACTGTTTTTT
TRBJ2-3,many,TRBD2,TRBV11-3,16,CASSLAYGRAKDTQYF,TGTGCCAGCAGCTTAGCGTACGGGAGGGCCAAAGATACGCAGTATTTT
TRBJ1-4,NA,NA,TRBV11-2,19,CASSLNSGQYHSTNEKLFF,TGTGCCAGCAGCTTAAACTCCGGACAGTATCATTCAACTAATGAAAAACTGTTTTTT
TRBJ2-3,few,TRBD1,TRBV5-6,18,CASSLAWVRGRGVDTQYF,TGTGCCAGCAGCTTGGCCTGGGTAAGGGGGCGCGGAGTAGATACGCAGTATTTT
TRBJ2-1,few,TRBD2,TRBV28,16,CASSRTGTSGRNEQFF,TGTGCCAGCAGTCGGACAGGGACTAGCGGGCGCAATGAGCAGTTCTTC
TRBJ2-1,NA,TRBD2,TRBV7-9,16,CASSPTSSSSYNEQFF,TGTGCCAGCAGCCCGACTAGCTCATCCTCCTACAATGAGCAGTTCTTC
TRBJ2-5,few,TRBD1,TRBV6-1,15,CASSPVDRLLETQYF,TGTGCCAGCAGTCCTGTGGACAGGCTCTTGGAGACCCAGTACTTC
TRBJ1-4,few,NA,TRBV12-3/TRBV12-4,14,CASRAGRDAEKLFF,TGTGCCAGCAGGGCGGGACGGGATGCGGAAAAACTGTTTTTT
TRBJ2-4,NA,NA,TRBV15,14,CATSRGHQEHIQYF,TGTGCCACCAGCAGAGGACACCAGGAACACATTCAGTACTTC
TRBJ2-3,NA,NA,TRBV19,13,CASKEGVTDTQYF,TGTGCCAGTAAGGAGGGGGTAACAGATACGCAGTATTTT
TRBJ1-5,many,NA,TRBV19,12,CASRTGFQPQHF,TGTGCCAGTAGGACAGGTTTTCAGCCCCAGCATTTT
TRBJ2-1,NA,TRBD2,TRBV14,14,CASSGGRNYNEQFF,TGTGCCAGCTCGGGCGGGAGGAATTACAATGAGCAGTTCTTC
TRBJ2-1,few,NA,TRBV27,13,CASSMIRGNEQFF,TGTGCCAGCAGTATGATCCGAGGAAATGAGCAGTTCTTC
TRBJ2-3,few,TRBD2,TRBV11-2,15,CASSYIAGGSDTQYF,TGTGCCAGCAGTTATATAGCGGGAGGGTCAGATACGCAGTATTTT
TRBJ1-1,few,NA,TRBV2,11,CASWSFTEAFF,TGTGCCAGTTGGTCTTTCACTGAAGCTTTCTTT
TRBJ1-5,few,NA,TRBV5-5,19,CASSLAPGGRLYSNQPQHF,TGTGCCAGCAGCTTGGCCCCGGGGGGGCGGTTATATAGCAATCAGCCCCAGCATTTT
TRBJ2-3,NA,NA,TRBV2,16,CASSDAGSTTPDTQYF,TGTGCCAGCAGCGATGCAGGGAGTACTACTCCCGATACGCAGTATTTT
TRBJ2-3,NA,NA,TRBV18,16,CASSPAAPRGTDTQYF,TGTGCCAGCTCACCGGCTGCCCCCCGGGGAACAGATACGCAGTATTTT
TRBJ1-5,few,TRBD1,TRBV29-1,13,CSVAGTGDQPQHF,TGCAGCGTAGCCGGGACAGGGGACCAGCCCCAGCATTTT
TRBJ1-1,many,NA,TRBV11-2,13,CASSLRLNTEAFF,TGTGCCAGCAGCTTAAGGTTGAACACTGAAGCTTTCTTT
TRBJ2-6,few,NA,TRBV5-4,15,CASSSDSSGANVLTF,TGTGCCAGCAGCTCCGACAGTTCTGGGGCCAACGTCCTGACTTTC
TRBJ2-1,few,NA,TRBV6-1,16,CASSEGREVWYNEQFF,TGTGCCAGCAGTGAAGGACGAGAGGTGTGGTACAATGAGCAGTTCTTC